This T cell receptor beta chain was observed in a study of control samples from healthy donors and cancer patients. This CDR3 is 13 amino acids long. The V and J ends lost 6 bases and 4 bases, in that order; junction bases with no gene match: 3. Germline assignment: CDR1 MNHEY and CDR2 SVGAGI. Produced via immunoSEQ multiplex PCR; TCRdb's table is partial and in-frame only. The sample lists fewer than 200,000 clones; over 85% were seen once. The chain uses TRBV6-5 and TRBJ2-3, with 8 positions matching TRBD1. The sequence derives from a man aged 18 to 29 in good health. The sequenced material came from blood. In DNA, the CDR3 is TGTGCCAGCAGCGGACAGGGCTCAGATACGCAGTATTTT. It is translated as CASSGQGSDTQYF.